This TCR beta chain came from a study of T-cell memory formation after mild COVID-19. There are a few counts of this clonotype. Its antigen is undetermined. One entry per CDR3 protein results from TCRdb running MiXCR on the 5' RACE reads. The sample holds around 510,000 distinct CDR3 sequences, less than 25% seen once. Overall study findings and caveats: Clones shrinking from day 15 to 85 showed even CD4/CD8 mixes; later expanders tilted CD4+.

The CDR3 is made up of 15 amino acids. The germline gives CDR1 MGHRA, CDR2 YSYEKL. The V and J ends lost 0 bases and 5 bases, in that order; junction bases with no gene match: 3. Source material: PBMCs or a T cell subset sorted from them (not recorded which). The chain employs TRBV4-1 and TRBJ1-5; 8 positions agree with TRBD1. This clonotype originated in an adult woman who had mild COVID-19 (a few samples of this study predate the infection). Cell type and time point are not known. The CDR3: CASSQDPRGHQPQHF. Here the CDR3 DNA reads TGCGCCAGCAGCCAAGATCCCAGGGGGCATCAGCCCCAGCATTTT.